The T cell receptor (beta chain) under discussion was sequenced for a study of cytomegalovirus exposure and HLA in healthy donors. Per germline, CDR1 SGHDN and CDR2 FVKESK. The CDR3 spans 13 residues. Trimming removed 4 bases at V and 1 base at J, with 7 bases between. The PCR contained 60 Vbeta and 13 Jbeta primers. Data came from immunoSEQ multiplex PCR; TCRdb stores just in-frame clones and leaves some out. The sample records 150,000 to 200,000 clones, more than 85% being singletons. Sequencing was performed on PBMCs. The TCR comes from a girl under two years old in good health and CMV-seronegative. The chain recombines TRBV14 with TRBJ1-1; no reliable D call. As DNA, the CDR3 is TGTGCCAGCAGCCCTCGGAGGAACACTGAAGCTTTCTTT. This gives the protein CASSPRRNTEAFF.